The 22 T cell receptor beta chains given below trace back to one sample, sequenced in a study of post-analysis software for immune sequencing data. The antigens these receptors bind are not known. General study points: The study found TRBV5-6, TRBV5-1 and TRBV20-1 among several TRBV segments more frequent in patients than controls.

Incorporated into the TCR beta cDNA libraries were unique molecular identifiers, which served to reduce PCR and sequencing biases. TCRdb called the PCR reads again in MiXCR, with one record for every CDR3 protein. The sample lists about 540,000 distinct CDR3 sequences, roughly 34% seen once, with approximately 6% in the top ten. Specimen: blood. These receptor sequences come from a girl aged 2-17 years with multiple sclerosis.

The chain uses TRBV5-1 and TRBJ1-4; 8 nucleotides agree with TRBD1. The trim removed 4 bases at V and 6 bases at J, leaving 8 bases unmatched. The CDR3 has 15 amino acids. CDR1 and CDR2 (germline): SGHRS, YFSETQ. CDR3: CASSAWTGYDEKLFF. The DNA of the CDR3 is TGCGCCAGCAGCGCCTGGACAGGGTACGATGAAAAACTGTTTTTT.

This clonotype was detected a few times. V usage is TRBV4-1 and J usage is TRBJ1-2; 7 bases align to TRBD1. Germline CDR1 reads MGHRA; CDR2 reads YSYEKL. After removal of 3 bases from V and 0 bases from J, the junction contained 7 bases not matched to a gene. The CDR3 runs to 16 residues. In DNA, the CDR3 is TGCGCCAGCAGCCAGGACGACAGGGTCCCTAACTATGGCTACACCTTC. This gives the protein CASSQDDRVPNYGYTF.

In its sample, this clonotype was seen many times. This chain connects TRBV5-1 to TRBJ2-7; D unclear. V lost 0 bases, J lost 1 base, and 8 bases lay in between. CDR1 SGHRS and CDR2 YFSETQ come from the germline V gene. This CDR3 is 14 amino acids long. The CDR3 loop is CASSLGGVSYEQYF. The CDR3 DNA reads as TGCGCCAGCAGCTTGGGTGGGGTGTCCTACGAGCAGTACTTC.

This clonotype was seen more than once but under ten times. The chain links TRBV13 to TRBJ1-1; D may be TRBD1 (5 bases). The CDR3 length is 15 residues. Deletions cut 5 bases from V and 8 bases from J, with 21 bases between. From germline, CDR1 is PRHDT and CDR2 FYEKMQ (reference sequence). In nucleotides, the CDR3 is TGTGCCAGCAGCGGGGCGGGTTGGGGGGAAGCCGAAGCTTTCTTT. Encoded protein: CASSGAGWGEAEAFF.

V and J are TRBV3-1 and TRBJ2-3; D might be TRBD2 (6 bases). The CDR3 runs 14 residues. V was cut by 1 base and J by 4 bases, with 9 bases left in between. Per the germline V gene, CDR1 is LGHDT and CDR2 is YNNKEL (reference sequence). The CDR3 sequence is CASSQGEEADTQYF. CDR3 DNA sequence: TGTGCCAGCAGCCAAGGGGAGGAAGCAGATACGCAGTATTTT.

This clonotype was detected only a few times. This chain links TRBV29-1 with TRBJ2-1, with a weak D call TRBD2 (5 bases). The V end was cut by 0 bases, the J end by 12 bases, with 15 bases between. CDR3 length: 13 residues. Per the germline V gene, CDR1 is SQVTM and CDR2 is ANQGSEA. This chain's CDR3 is CSVEEASFGVQFF. The DNA of the CDR3 is TGCAGCGTTGAAGAGGCTAGCTTCGGTGTGCAGTTCTTC.

The V and J genes are TRBV12-3 or TRBV12-4 and TRBJ2-1; 7 bases fit TRBD2. The ends lost 6 bases at V and 4 bases at J; junction bases unmatched: 6. The CDR3 is made up of 14 amino acids. The CDR3 coding sequence is TGTGCCAGCAGGGCCAGCGGGATATACAATGAGCAGTTCTTC. Its protein is CASRASGIYNEQFF.

This clonotype was seen a handful of times. CDR3 nucleotide sequence: TGTGCCAGCAGTTCTGGGGGGGAAGATACGCAGTATTTT. Translation: CASSSGGEDTQYF. The chain recombines TRBV12-3 or TRBV12-4 with TRBJ2-3; 7 bases agree with TRBD2. The CDR3 spans 13 residues. V trimming: 4 bases; J trimming: 5 bases; junction bases outside the gene matches: 3.

J is TRBJ1-2 and V is TRBV12-3 or TRBV12-4; 10 bases fit TRBD1. The CDR3 loop spans 14 amino acids. J lost 9 bases, V lost 10 bases, and 14 bases had no gene match. CDR3 protein: CAISPGTGDGSYTF. CDR3 sequence (DNA): TGTGCCATAAGTCCCGGGACAGGGGATGGGAGCTACACCTTC.

In this sample, this clonotype turned up a few times. The CDR3 nucleotides are TGTGCCAGTAGTCCGTCGGTTAACACAGATACGCAGTATTTT. Translation: CASSPSVNTDTQYF. The chain has TRBV9 and TRBJ2-3; D is ambiguous. The CDR3 loop spans 14 amino acids. Trimming shortened V by 8 bases and J by 2 bases, and 15 bases separated the two germline ends. CDR1 and CDR2 (germline): SGDLS, YYNGEE.

This chain uses TRBV28 with TRBJ2-5; TRBD1 aligns across 12 bases. V was pared by 5 bases and J by 7 bases, with 11 bases of the junction left unmatched. The CDR3 is 16 amino acids. Germline V CDR1 and CDR2: MDHEN, SYDVKM. The CDR3, as DNA: TGTGCCAGCAGTAGTCCGGGACAGGGGGCGGTTGGGACCCAGTACTTC. The encoded protein is CASSSPGQGAVGTQYF. Full variable domain (remainder filled in from reference TRBV28 and TRBJ2-5): DVKVTQSSRYLVKRTGEKVFLECVQDMDHENMFWYRQDPGLGLRLIYFSYDVKMKEKGDIPEGYSVSREKKERFSLILESASTNQTSMYLCASSSPGQGAVGTQYFGPGTRLLVL.

In this sample, this clonotype turned up many times. The chain couples TRBV27 to TRBJ2-5, with a tentative D call TRBD1 (5 bases). CDR1 and CDR2 from the germline V gene are MNHEY and SMNVEV (reference sequence). The CDR3 totals 16 residues. Trimming took 3 bases from V and 1 from J, leaving 15 bases between them. The CDR3 DNA follows: TGTGCCAGCAGTTTTAGTATAGGGGCATCCCAAGAGACCCAGTACTTC. Translating it yields CASSFSIGASQETQYF.

V and J are TRBV10-3 and TRBJ1-1; D call uncertain. The V gene's germline CDR1 is ENHRY and CDR2 SYGVKD. Between the trimmed V and J ends, which lost 8 bases and 2 bases, there was a span of 9 bases. The CDR3 length is 12 residues. The CDR3 spells CAIATRNTEAFF. CDR3 DNA: TGTGCCATCGCGACCCGAAACACTGAAGCTTTCTTT.

The chain couples TRBV18 to TRBJ1-1; no clear D. Looked up from germline, CDR1 is KGHSH and CDR2 is LQKENI. V lost 2 bases to trimming and J lost 2 bases, with 15 bases between them. CDR3 length: 16 residues. Here the CDR3 DNA reads TGTGCCAGCTCACCAACCGGTCTGGGCATAAACACTGAAGCTTTCTTT. Translated, it gives CASSPTGLGINTEAFF.

This clonotype was counted between two and nine times. This chain joins TRBV29-1 and TRBJ2-1; D is uncertain. This CDR3 is 13 amino acids long. Germline CDR1 and CDR2: SQVTM and ANQGSEA. The ends were cut back, 5 bases at V and 4 bases at J, with 12 bases in the middle. The CDR3 DNA follows: TGCAGCGTTTGGGAACAAGGGTACAATGAGCAGTTCTTC. Amino acids: CSVWEQGYNEQFF.

The chain joins TRBV12-3 or TRBV12-4 to TRBJ2-5; TRBD2 agrees at 7 bases. V lost 6 bases to trimming and J lost 2 bases; unmatched junction nucleotides: 9. The CDR3 length is 15 residues. CDR3 amino acids: CASSPSWEGQETQYF. Written as DNA, the CDR3 is TGTGCCAGCAGCCCCAGCTGGGAGGGTCAAGAGACCCAGTACTTC.

A few counts support this clonotype. This sequence joins TRBV14 and TRBJ2-1; tentatively, D is TRBD2 (5 bases). The V end lost 4 bases, the J end lost 2 bases, and 15 bases lay between the germline ends. The germline gives CDR1 SGHDN, CDR2 FVKESK. The CDR3 loop spans 16 amino acids. The CDR3 DNA reads TGTGCCAGCAGCCCGCGAATGGCGGGCCCCTACAATGAGCAGTTCTTC. Residues: CASSPRMAGPYNEQFF.

The chain links TRBV7-9 to TRBJ1-1; TRBD1 is a possible D gene (6 bases). This CDR3 is 13 amino acids long. V lost 2 bases, J lost 11 bases, and 15 bases lay in between. Germline loops: CDR1 SEHNR, CDR2 FQNEAQ (reference sequence). For the CDR3, the DNA is TGTGCCAGCAGCTTACCTACAGGGCCAGGGGCTTTCTTT. Residues: CASSLPTGPGAFF.

The chain recombines TRBV11-2 with TRBJ2-4; 8 bases fit TRBD2. The J call may not be correct, given that the DNA end is closer to TRBJ2-7. From germline, CDR1 is SGHAT and CDR2 FQNNGV. This CDR3 contains 15 residues. This CDR3 reads CASSLGGTRGYEQYF. In nucleotides, the CDR3 is TGTGCCAGCAGCTTAGGTGGGACTAGGGGCTACGAGCAGTACTTC.

This chain joins TRBV12-3 or TRBV12-4 and TRBJ2-1; D uncertain. The CDR3 sequence is 11 residues long. Trimming shortened V by 7 bases and J by 12 bases, and 13 bases separated the two germline ends. DNA for the CDR3: TGTGCCAGCACCGAGACAATGGCGCAGTTCTTC. Translation gives CASTETMAQFF.

This chain uses TRBV20-1 with TRBJ1-2, with D unresolved. V shed 5 bases and J shed 6 bases, with 13 bases lying between them. From germline, CDR1 is DFQATT and CDR2 SNEGSKA (reference sequence). The CDR3 runs 12 residues. This chain's CDR3 is CSAVGGYDGYTF. The DNA of the CDR3 is TGCAGTGCTGTCGGCGGGTATGATGGCTACACCTTC.

This clonotype was observed a few times. The chain uses TRBV7-6 and TRBJ1-2, with D unclear. CDR3 length equals 15 residues. V was shortened by 2 bases and J by 0 bases, with 10 bases between the two germline ends. Germline loops: CDR1 SGHVS, CDR2 FNYEAQ. The CDR3 DNA follows: TGTGCCAGCAGCTTAAGCCTCGGAGCTAACTATGGCTACACCTTC. Translation gives CASSLSLGANYGYTF.